This entry features one TCR beta chain sequence. The antigen is not known. This sample was included in a study of shared clonotypes between healthy human individuals. The DNA input per sorted-subset replicate PCR was about 220 ng, corresponding to roughly 31,000 T cell genomes. TCRdb's copy holds only in-frame clones and misses some; the assay was immunoSEQ multiplex PCR. In the table there are some 2,500,000 clones, about nine tenths of which are singletons. Study outcomes and limitations: Larger richness was generally estimated for naive than memory subsets.

This TCR came from a man aged 18-30 years in good health. Some clones in this sample may be carry-over from other donors' samples. The sequenced sample consisted of naive CD4+ T cells from PBMCs. Subset: CD45RA+ positively selected.

CDR3 sequence (DNA): TGTGCCAGCAGTCCGGGACACAAATTCGCTTTCTTT. Protein: CASSPGHKFAFF. The rearrangement uses TRBV28 and TRBJ1-1, with D possibly matching TRBD1 (6 bases). Germline values: CDR1 MDHEN, CDR2 SYDVKM. The CDR3 runs 12 residues. The germline V and J ends were trimmed by 5 bases and 11 bases, with 15 bases remaining between them.